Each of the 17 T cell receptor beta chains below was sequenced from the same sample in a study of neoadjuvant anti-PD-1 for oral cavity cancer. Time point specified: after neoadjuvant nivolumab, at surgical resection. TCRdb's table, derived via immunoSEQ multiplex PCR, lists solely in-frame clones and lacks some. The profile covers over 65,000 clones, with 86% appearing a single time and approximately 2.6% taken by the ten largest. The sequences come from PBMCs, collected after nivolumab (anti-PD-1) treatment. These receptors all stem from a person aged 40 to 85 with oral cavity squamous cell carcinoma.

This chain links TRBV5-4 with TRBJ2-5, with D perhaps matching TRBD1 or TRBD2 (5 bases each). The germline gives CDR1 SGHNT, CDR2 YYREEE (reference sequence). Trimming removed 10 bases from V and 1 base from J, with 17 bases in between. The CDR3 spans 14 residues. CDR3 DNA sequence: TGTGCCTGGCTAGCAGGGCCCCTCCAAGAGACCCAGTACTTC. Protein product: CAWLAGPLQETQYF.

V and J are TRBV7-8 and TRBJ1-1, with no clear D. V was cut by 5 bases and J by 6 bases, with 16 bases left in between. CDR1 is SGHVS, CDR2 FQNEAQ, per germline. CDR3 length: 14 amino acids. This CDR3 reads CASSRFGGRPEAFF. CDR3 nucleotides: TGTGCCAGCAGCCGATTTGGCGGACGACCTGAAGCTTTCTTT.

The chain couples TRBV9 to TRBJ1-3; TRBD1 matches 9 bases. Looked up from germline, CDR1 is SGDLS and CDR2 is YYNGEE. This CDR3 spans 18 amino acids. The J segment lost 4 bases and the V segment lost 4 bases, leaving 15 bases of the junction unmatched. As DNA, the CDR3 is TGTGCCAGCAGCAGCGAAGCCTTACAGGGGGCGAAGGGAAACACCATATATTTT. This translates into CASSSEALQGAKGNTIYF. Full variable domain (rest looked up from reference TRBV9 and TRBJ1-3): DSGVTQTPKHLITATGQRVTLRCSPRSGDLSVYWYQQSLDQGLQFLIQYYNGEERAKGNILERFSAQQFPDLHSELNLSSLELGDSALYFCASSSEALQGAKGNTIYFGEGSWLTVV.

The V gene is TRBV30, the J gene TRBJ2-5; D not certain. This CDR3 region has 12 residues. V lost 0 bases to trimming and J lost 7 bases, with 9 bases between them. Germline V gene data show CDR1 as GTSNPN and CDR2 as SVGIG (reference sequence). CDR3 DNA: TGTGCCTGGAGTGTTAGGCCCGGGACCCAGTACTTC. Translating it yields CAWSVRPGTQYF.

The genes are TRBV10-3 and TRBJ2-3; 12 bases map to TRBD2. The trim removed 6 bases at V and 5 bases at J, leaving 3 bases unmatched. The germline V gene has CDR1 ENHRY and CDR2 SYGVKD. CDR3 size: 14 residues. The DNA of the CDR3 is TGTGCCATCAGAGAGGGACTAGCGGGAGATACGCAGTATTTT. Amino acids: CAIREGLAGDTQYF.

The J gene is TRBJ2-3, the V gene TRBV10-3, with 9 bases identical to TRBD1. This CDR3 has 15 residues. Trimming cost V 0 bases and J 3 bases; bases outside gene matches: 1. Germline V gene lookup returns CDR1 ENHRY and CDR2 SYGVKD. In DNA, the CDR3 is TGTGCCATCAGTGAGTCACAGGGGGCGACAGATACGCAGTATTTT. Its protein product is CAISESQGATDTQYF.

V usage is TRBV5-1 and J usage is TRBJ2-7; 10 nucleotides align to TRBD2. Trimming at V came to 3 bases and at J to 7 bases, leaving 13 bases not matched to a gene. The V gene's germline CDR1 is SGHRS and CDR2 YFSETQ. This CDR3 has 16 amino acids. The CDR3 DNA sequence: TGCGCCAGCAGCTCGACTGAAGCGGGAGGGGCAGGGGAGCAGTACTTC. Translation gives CASSSTEAGGAGEQYF.

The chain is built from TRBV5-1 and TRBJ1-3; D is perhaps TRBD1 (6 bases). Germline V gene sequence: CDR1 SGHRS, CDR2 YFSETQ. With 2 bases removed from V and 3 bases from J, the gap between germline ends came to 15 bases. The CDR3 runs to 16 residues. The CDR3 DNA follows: TGCGCCAGCAGCTTAACCGGGGGCCGGTATGGAAACACCATATATTTT. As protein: CASSLTGGRYGNTIYF.

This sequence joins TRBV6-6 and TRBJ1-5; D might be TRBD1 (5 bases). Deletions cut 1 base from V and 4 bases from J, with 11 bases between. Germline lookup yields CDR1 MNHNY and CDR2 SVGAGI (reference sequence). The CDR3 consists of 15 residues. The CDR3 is CASSYLAGKNQPQHF. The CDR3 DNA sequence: TGTGCCAGCAGTTACTTGGCAGGGAAGAATCAGCCCCAGCATTTT.

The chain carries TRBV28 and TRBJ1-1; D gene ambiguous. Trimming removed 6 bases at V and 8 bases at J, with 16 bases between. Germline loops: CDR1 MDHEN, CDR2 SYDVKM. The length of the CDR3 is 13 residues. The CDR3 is CASSKGRRREAFF. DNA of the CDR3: TGTGCCAGCAGCAAAGGCAGGCGGCGGGAAGCTTTCTTT.

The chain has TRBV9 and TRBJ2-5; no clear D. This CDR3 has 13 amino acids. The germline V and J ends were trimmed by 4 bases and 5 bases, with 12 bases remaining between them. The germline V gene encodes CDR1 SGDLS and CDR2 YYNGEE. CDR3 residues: CASSPRRRETQYF. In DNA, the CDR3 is TGTGCCAGCAGCCCACGGCGTCGGGAGACCCAGTACTTC. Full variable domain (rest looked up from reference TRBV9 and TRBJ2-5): DSGVTQTPKHLITATGQRVTLRCSPRSGDLSVYWYQQSLDQGLQFLIQYYNGEERAKGNILERFSAQQFPDLHSELNLSSLELGDSALYFCASSPRRRETQYFGPGTRLLVL.

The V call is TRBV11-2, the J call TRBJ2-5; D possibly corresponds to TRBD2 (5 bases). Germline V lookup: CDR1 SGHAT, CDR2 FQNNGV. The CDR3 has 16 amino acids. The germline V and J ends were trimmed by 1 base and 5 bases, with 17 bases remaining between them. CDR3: CASSLGSRSRRETQYF. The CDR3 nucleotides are TGTGCCAGCAGCTTAGGCTCCCGGAGTAGGAGGGAGACCCAGTACTTC.

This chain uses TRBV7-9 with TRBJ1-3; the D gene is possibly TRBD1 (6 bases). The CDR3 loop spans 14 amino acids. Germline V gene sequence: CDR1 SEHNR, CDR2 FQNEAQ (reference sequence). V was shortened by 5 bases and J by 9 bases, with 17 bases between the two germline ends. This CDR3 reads CASSPGGPVFTIYF. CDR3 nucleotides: TGTGCCAGCAGCCCGGGGGGCCCGGTCTTCACCATATATTTT.

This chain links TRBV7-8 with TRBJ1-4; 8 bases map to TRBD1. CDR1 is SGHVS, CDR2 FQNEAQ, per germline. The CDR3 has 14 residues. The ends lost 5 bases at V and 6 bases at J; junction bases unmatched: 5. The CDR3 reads CASSHYRGDEKLFF. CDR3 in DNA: TGTGCCAGCAGCCATTACAGGGGGGATGAAAAACTGTTTTTT.

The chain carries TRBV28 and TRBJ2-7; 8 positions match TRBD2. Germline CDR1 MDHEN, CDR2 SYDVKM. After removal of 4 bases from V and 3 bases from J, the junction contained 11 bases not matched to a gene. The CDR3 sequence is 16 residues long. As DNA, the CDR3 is TGTGCCAGCAGTTCGCCCCAAGCGGGAGAAGGCTACGAGCAGTACTTC. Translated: CASSSPQAGEGYEQYF.

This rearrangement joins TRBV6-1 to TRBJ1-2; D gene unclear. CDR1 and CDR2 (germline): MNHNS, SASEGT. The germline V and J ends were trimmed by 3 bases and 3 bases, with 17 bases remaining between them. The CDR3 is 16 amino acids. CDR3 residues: CASSDLLARRYYGYTF. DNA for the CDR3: TGTGCCAGCAGTGATCTACTGGCGAGGCGGTACTATGGCTACACCTTC.

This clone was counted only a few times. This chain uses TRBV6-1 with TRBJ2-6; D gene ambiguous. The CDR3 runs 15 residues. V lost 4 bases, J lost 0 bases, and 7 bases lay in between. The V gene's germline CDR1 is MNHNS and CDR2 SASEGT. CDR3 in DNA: TGTGCCAGCAGTGGGACCAGCTCTGGGGCCAACGTCCTGACTTTC. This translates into CASSGTSSGANVLTF.